This T cell receptor beta chain was recorded in a study of CXCR3-negative and CXCR3-positive naive CD8 T cells. UMI-labeled 5' RACE yielded the TRB cDNA libraries. Following a re-call of the 5' RACE reads, TCRdb has one entry per CDR3 protein and lacks DNA. The repertoire table contains some 130,000 distinct CDR3 sequences. Per germline, CDR1 LGHNA and CDR2 YSLEER. The CDR3 loop spans 13 amino acids. The sequenced material came from naive CXCR3- CD8+ T cells from blood. Subset denoted: CD45RO-CCR7+CD27+CD95- naive CD8+ T cells lacking CXCR3 (TNR3-). The chain joins TRBV4-3 to TRBJ1-2; no DNA is available, so the TRBD1 call from TCRdb remains unchecked. This clonotype was sampled from a human donor in good health. Some clones in this sample may be carry-over from other donors' samples. The CDR3 protein is CASSPDRSGGYTF.